This is a list of T cell receptor beta chains from one sample in a study of T cell responses to AZD1222 COVID-19 vaccine. The assay was immunoSEQ multiplex PCR, and TCRdb's table has in-frame clones only and misses some. The sample has fewer than 200,000 clones; 91% are singletons. The sample was peripheral blood, taken on day 0 of AZD1222 vaccination. The receptor set was obtained from an adult in good health. Both conserved end residues are part of each CDR3. Each record gives: V gene, D gene, J gene, clone size, CDR3 protein, CDR3 DNA. The D gene is left open where the match is weak. Clone size is shown for a subset of rows, as once, few, many or a class of expanded clone.

TRBV9	TRBD2	TRBJ2-7	.	CASSKYPGLAGKAYEQYF	TGTGCCAGCAGCAAATACCCGGGACTAGCGGGAAAGGCCTACGAGCAGTACTTC
TRBV4-3	.	TRBJ1-2	once	CASSQGGQENYGYTF	TGCGCCAGCAGCCAAGGGGGGCAGGAAAACTATGGCTACACCTTC
TRBV19	.	TRBJ2-1	.	CASSTPPNEQFF	TGTGCCAGTAGTACCCCTCCGAATGAGCAGTTCTTC
TRBV6-4	.	TRBJ2-1	.	CASSEAREGVEQFF	TGTGCCAGCAGTGAGGCCAGGGAAGGTGTTGAGCAGTTCTTC
TRBV5-1	.	TRBJ1-1	once	CASSLTRVDTEAFF	TGCGCCAGCAGCTTAACCCGGGTTGACACTGAAGCTTTCTTT
TRBV5-1	.	TRBJ1-2	.	CASSVGNYGYTF	TGCGCCAGCAGCGTGGGGAACTATGGCTACACCTTC
TRBV4-1	TRBD2	TRBJ2-7	.	CASSPSSGSYEQYF	TGCGCCAGCAGCCCATCTAGCGGGTCCTACGAGCAGTACTTC
TRBV24-1	.	TRBJ2-5	.	CATSDLRETQYF	TGTGCCACCAGTGATTTGCGGGAGACCCAGTACTTC
TRBV5-1	TRBD1	TRBJ1-4	once	CASSVQGDFEKLFF	TGCGCCAGCAGCGTACAGGGGGACTTTGAAAAACTGTTTTTT
TRBV29-1	.	TRBJ1-2	.	CSVAGGADYGYTF	TGCAGCGTTGCCGGGGGCGCGGACTATGGCTACACCTTC
TRBV11-2	.	TRBJ1-2	once	CASSLAEGSYGYTF	TGTGCCAGCAGCTTAGCTGAGGGGAGCTATGGCTACACCTTC
TRBV20-1	.	TRBJ1-2	once	CSASGEGGYTF	TGCAGTGCTAGTGGCGAGGGTGGCTACACCTTC
TRBV13	TRBD1	TRBJ2-5	once	CASSSDRDATQYF	TGTGCCAGCAGCTCGGACAGGGATGCGACCCAGTACTTC
TRBV28	.	TRBJ1-5	.	CASSFLQPYQPQHF	TGTGCCAGCAGTTTCCTGCAGCCCTATCAGCCCCAGCATTTT
TRBV5-4	TRBD1	TRBJ1-2	.	CASSGPGQSNYGYTF	TGTGCCAGCAGCGGACCGGGACAGTCTAACTATGGCTACACCTTC
TRBV3-1/TRBV3-2	TRBD1	TRBJ1-5	.	CASSQGDRGFSNQPQHF	TGTGCCAGCAGCCAAGGGGACAGGGGGTTTAGCAATCAGCCCCAGCATTTT
TRBV3-1/TRBV3-2	TRBD2	TRBJ2-7	.	CASSPQAGLGVYEQYF	TGTGCCAGCAGCCCACAGGCGGGACTAGGGGTCTACGAGCAGTACTTC
TRBV5-1	.	TRBJ2-3	.	CASSLASGGYDTQYF	TGCGCCAGCAGCTTGGCCTCTGGAGGGTACGATACGCAGTATTTT
TRBV19	.	TRBJ1-5	.	CASSTDWHQPQHF	TGTGCCAGTAGTACAGACTGGCATCAGCCCCAGCATTTT
TRBV29-1	.	TRBJ2-1	.	CSVSGGGGNEQFF	TGCAGCGTCAGCGGAGGGGGCGGGAATGAGCAGTTCTTC
TRBV6-5	TRBD1	TRBJ1-4	.	CASSYGTDANEKLFF	TGTGCCAGCAGTTACGGGACAGACGCTAATGAAAAACTGTTTTTT
TRBV18	TRBD2	TRBJ2-1	once	CASSGTSGVYNEQFF	TGTGCCAGCTCGGGGACTAGCGGAGTCTACAATGAGCAGTTCTTC
TRBV18	.	TRBJ2-7	.	CASSPDLYEQYF	TGTGCCAGCTCACCGGACCTTTACGAGCAGTACTTC
TRBV6-1	TRBD1	TRBJ2-7	few	CASSVSVTGGTYEQYF	TGTGCCAGCAGTGTATCGGTTACAGGGGGTACCTACGAGCAGTACTTC
TRBV12-3/TRBV12-4	.	TRBJ1-2	once	CASSLIGAGYTF	TGTGCCAGCAGTTTAATCGGGGCTGGCTACACCTTC
TRBV30	TRBD1	TRBJ1-4	.	CAWGEDRGNEKLFF	TGTGCCTGGGGGGAAGACAGGGGAAATGAAAAACTGTTTTTT
TRBV15	.	TRBJ1-5	.	CATSSRPGGRQPQHF	TGTGCCACCAGCAGCCGCCCCGGGGGCAGGCAGCCCCAGCATTTT
TRBV7-9	.	TRBJ1-1	.	CAWMGGSNTEAFF	TGTGCCTGGATGGGGGGCTCCAACACTGAAGCTTTCTTT
TRBV5-4	.	TRBJ2-3	once	CASSSLADTQYF	TGTGCCAGCAGCTCGCTAGCAGATACGCAGTATTTT
TRBV27	TRBD1	TRBJ2-1	.	CASSFEQGAYNEQFF	TGTGCCAGCAGTTTCGAACAGGGGGCCTACAATGAGCAGTTCTTC
TRBV3-1/TRBV3-2	TRBD1	TRBJ1-1	once	CASSPRWGQGTEAFF	TGTGCCAGCAGCCCCCGTTGGGGACAGGGCACTGAAGCTTTCTTT
TRBV5-4	TRBD1	TRBJ1-2	.	CASSTSRTGGGYTF	TGTGCCAGCAGCACGAGTCGGACAGGTGGGGGCTACACCTTC
TRBV19	.	TRBJ2-1	.	CASSIAPEHEQFF	TGTGCCAGTAGTATAGCCCCCGAGCATGAGCAGTTCTTC
TRBV12-5	TRBD1	TRBJ2-1	.	CASGLVRDSSYNEQFF	TGTGCTAGTGGTTTGGTCCGGGACAGCTCCTACAATGAGCAGTTCTTC
TRBV18	.	TRBJ2-7	.	CASSPGEFYEQYF	TGTGCCAGCTCACCGGGGGAGTTCTACGAGCAGTACTTC
TRBV28	.	TRBJ1-6	.	CASRGLLGSPLHF	TGTGCCAGCAGGGGTCTACTTGGGTCACCCCTCCACTTT
TRBV11-2	.	TRBJ1-3	once	CASSRARASTIYF	TGTGCCAGCAGCCGAGCGCGGGCGAGCACCATATATTTT
TRBV5-4	TRBD1	TRBJ1-4	once	CASSLTGDATNEKLFF	TGTGCCAGCAGCTTAACAGGGGATGCAACTAATGAAAAACTGTTTTTT
TRBV6-6	TRBD1	TRBJ1-2	.	CASSPGTGGHYGYTF	TGTGCCAGCAGCCCCGGGACAGGGGGGCACTATGGCTACACCTTC
TRBV12-5	.	TRBJ2-7	.	CASADWTYEQYF	TGTGCTAGTGCGGACTGGACCTACGAGCAGTACTTC